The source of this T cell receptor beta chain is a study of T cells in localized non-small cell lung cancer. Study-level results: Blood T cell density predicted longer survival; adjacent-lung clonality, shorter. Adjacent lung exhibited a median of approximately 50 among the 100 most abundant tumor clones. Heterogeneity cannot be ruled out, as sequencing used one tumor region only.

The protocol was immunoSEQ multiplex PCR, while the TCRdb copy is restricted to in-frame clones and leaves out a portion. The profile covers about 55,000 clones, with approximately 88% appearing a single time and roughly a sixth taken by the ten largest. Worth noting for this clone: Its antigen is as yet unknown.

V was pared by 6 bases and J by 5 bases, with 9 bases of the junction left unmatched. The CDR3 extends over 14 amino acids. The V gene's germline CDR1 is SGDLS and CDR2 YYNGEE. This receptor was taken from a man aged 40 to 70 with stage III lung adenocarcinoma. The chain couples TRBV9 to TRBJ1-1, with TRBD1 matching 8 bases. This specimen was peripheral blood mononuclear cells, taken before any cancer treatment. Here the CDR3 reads CASTAGTGGTEAFF. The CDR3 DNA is TGTGCCAGCACCGCCGGGACAGGCGGGACTGAAGCTTTCTTT. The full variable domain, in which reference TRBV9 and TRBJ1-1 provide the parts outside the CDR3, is DSGVTQTPKHLITATGQRVTLRCSPRSGDLSVYWYQQSLDQGLQFLIQYYNGEERAKGNILERFSAQQFPDLHSELNLSSLELGDSALYFCASTAGTGGTEAFFGQGTRLTVV.